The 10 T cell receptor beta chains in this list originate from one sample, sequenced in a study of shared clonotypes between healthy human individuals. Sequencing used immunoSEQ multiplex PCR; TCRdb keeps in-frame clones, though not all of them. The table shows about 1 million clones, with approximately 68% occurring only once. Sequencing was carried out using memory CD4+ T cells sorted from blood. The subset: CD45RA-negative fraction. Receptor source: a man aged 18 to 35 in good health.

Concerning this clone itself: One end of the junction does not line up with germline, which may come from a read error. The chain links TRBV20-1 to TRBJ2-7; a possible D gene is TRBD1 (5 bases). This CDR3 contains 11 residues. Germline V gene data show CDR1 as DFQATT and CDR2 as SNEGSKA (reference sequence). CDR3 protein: CSARRGWDRVF. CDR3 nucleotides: TGCAGTGCTAGAAGGGGATGGGATCGAGTCTTC.

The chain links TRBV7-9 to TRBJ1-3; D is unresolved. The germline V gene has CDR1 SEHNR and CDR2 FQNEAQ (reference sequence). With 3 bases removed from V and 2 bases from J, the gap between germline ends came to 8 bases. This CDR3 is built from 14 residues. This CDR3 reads CASSFDYPGNTIYF. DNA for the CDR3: TGTGCCAGCAGCTTTGACTATCCTGGAAACACCATATATTTT. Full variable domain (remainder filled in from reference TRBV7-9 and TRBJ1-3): DTGVSQNPRHKITKRGQNVTFRCDPISEHNRLYWYRQTLGQGPEFLTYFQNEAQLEKSRLLSDRFSAERPKGSFSTLEIQRTEQGDSAMYLCASSFDYPGNTIYFGEGSWLTVV.

The chain's CDR3 is CASKGTANEKLFF. The DNA of the CDR3 is TGTGCCAGCAAAGGGACAGCTAATGAAAAACTGTTTTTT. The chain is built from TRBV2 and TRBJ1-4; TRBD1 aligns across 7 bases. The germline V gene encodes CDR1 SNHLY and CDR2 FYNNEI. V lost 7 bases to trimming and J lost 3 bases; unmatched junction nucleotides: 2. This CDR3 is built from 13 residues. Drawing the rest from reference TRBV2 and TRBJ1-4, the complete variable domain is EPEVTQTPSHQVTQMGQEVILRCVPISNHLYFYWYRQILGQKVEFLVSFYNNEISEKSEIFDDQFSVERPDGSNFTLKIRSTKLEDSAMYFCASKGTANEKLFFGSGTQLSVL.

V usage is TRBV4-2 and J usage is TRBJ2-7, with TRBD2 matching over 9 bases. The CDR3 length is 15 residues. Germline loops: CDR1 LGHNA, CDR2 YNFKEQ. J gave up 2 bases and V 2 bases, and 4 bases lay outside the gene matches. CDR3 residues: CASSQIAGDTYEQYF. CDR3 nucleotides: TGTGCCAGCAGCCAAATAGCGGGGGATACCTACGAGCAGTACTTC.

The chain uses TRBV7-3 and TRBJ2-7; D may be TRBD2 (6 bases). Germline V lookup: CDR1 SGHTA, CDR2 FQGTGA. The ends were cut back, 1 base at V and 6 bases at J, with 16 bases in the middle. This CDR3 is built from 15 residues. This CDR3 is CASSLNRWGVREQYF. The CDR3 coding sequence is TGTGCCAGCAGCTTAAATCGATGGGGGGTACGCGAGCAGTACTTC.

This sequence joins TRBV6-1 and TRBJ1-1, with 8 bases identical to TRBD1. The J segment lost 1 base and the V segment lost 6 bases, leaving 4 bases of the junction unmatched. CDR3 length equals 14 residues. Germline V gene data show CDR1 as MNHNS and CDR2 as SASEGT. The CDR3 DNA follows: TGTGCCAGCAGGCCACAGGGGGGGAACACTGAAGCTTTCTTT. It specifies CASRPQGGNTEAFF.

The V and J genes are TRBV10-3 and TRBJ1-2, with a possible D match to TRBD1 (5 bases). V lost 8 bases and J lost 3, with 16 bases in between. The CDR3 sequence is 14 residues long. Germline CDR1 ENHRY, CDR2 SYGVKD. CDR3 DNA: TGTGCCATCGGGGGGAAGGGGCGCGACTATGGCTACACCTTC. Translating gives CAIGGKGRDYGYTF.

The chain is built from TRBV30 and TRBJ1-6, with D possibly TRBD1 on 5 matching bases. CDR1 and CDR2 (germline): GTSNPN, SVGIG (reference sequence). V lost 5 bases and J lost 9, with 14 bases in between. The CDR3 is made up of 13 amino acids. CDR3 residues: CAWGDSGGSPLHF. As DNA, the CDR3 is TGTGCCTGGGGGGACTCCGGCGGTTCACCCCTCCACTTT.

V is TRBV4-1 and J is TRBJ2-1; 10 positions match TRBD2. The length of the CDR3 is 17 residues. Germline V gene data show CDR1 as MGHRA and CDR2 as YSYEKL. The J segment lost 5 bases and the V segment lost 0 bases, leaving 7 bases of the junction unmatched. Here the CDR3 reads CASSQDWGTSGNNEQFF. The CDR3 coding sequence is TGCGCCAGCAGCCAAGATTGGGGTACTAGCGGGAACAATGAGCAGTTCTTC.

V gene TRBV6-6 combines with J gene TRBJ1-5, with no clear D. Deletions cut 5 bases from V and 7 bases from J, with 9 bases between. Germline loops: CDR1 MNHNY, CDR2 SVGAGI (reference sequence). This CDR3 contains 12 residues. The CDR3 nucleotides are TGTGCCAGCAGTGGCCAAACGCAGCCCCAGCATTTT. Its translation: CASSGQTQPQHF.